The present T cell receptor (beta chain) was sequenced within a study of T cell responses to AZD1222 COVID-19 vaccine. Deletions cut 6 bases from V and 1 base from J, with 10 bases between. This CDR3 has 13 amino acids. Germline V CDR1 and CDR2: SNHLY, FYNNEI. Only in-frame clones appear in the TCRdb table, and some are missing; sequencing was by immunoSEQ multiplex PCR. Of some 96,000 clones listed, approximately 84% are singletons. The chain uses TRBV2 and TRBJ2-7; D is possibly TRBD1 (6 bases). This TCR came from an adult who received the AZD1222 COVID-19 vaccine. The sample consisted of peripheral blood, taken 28 days after the second AZD1222 dose. The CDR3 loop is CASSWGQSYEQYF. CDR3 sequence (DNA): TGTGCCAGCAGCTGGGGGCAGTCCTACGAGCAGTACTTC.